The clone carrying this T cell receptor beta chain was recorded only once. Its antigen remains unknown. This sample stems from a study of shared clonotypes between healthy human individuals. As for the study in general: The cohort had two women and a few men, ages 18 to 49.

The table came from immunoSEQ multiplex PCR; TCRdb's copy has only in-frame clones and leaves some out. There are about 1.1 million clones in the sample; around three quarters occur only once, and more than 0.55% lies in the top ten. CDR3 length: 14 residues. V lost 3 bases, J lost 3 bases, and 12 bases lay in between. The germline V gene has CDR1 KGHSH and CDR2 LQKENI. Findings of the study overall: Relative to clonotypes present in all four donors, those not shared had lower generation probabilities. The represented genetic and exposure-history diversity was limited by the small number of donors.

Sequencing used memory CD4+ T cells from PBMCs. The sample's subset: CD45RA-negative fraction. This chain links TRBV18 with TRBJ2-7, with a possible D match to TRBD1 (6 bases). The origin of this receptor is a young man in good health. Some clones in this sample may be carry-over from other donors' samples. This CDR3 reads CASSPMGALYEQYF. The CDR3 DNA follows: TGTGCCAGCTCACCCATGGGGGCCCTCTACGAGCAGTACTTC.